A selection of T cell receptor beta chains follows, all from one sample in a study of shared T cell receptors in the human thymus. TCRdb's table, derived via immunoSEQ multiplex PCR, lists solely in-frame clones and lacks some. The profile shows 630,000 or so clones, roughly 86% of them singletons. These records were also assigned to another study, of human thymus T cells.

The sequencing sample was made of thymocytes. The source is a boy in the first two years of life with a congenital heart defect. The CDR3 runs from the conserved cysteine through the conserved F or W. D genes are given only for firm matches. The size field is filled for only some rows; it gives once, few, many or a size class.

clone_size: .; v_call: TRBV5-4; d_call: TRBD1; j_call: TRBJ1-2; cdr3_aa: CASSSGFGTGTNYGYTF; cdr3_nt: TGTGCCAGCAGCTCAGGCTTCGGGACAGGGACCAACTATGGCTACACCTTC
clone_size: once; v_call: TRBV27; d_call: .; j_call: TRBJ2-5; cdr3_aa: CASSEDKQETQYF; cdr3_nt: TGTGCCAGCAGCGAAGACAAGCAAGAGACCCAGTACTTC
clone_size: .; v_call: TRBV6-1; d_call: .; j_call: TRBJ2-4; cdr3_aa: CASSGGRPYF; cdr3_nt: TGTGCCAGCAGTGGGGGCAGACCATACTTC
clone_size: .; v_call: TRBV14; d_call: .; j_call: TRBJ1-2; cdr3_aa: CASSQAGAGYGYTF; cdr3_nt: TGTGCCAGCAGCCAGGCGGGGGCTGGCTATGGCTACACCTTC
clone_size: .; v_call: TRBV5-1; d_call: .; j_call: TRBJ1-5; cdr3_aa: CASSLGGRGDQPQHF; cdr3_nt: TGCGCCAGCAGCTTGGGTGGCAGGGGCGATCAGCCCCAGCATTTT
clone_size: .; v_call: TRBV19; d_call: TRBD2; j_call: TRBJ2-1; cdr3_aa: CASSITSGGEIYNEQFF; cdr3_nt: TGTGCCAGTAGTATCACTAGCGGGGGGGAAATTTACAATGAGCAGTTCTTC
clone_size: .; v_call: TRBV29-1; d_call: .; j_call: TRBJ2-7; cdr3_aa: CSVEDRPGSNEQYF; cdr3_nt: TGCAGCGTTGAAGATCGCCCGGGTAGCAACGAGCAGTACTTC
clone_size: .; v_call: TRBV19; d_call: TRBD1; j_call: TRBJ1-1; cdr3_aa: CASSPPTGMNTEAFF; cdr3_nt: TGTGCCAGTAGTCCCCCGACAGGGATGAACACTGAAGCTTTCTTT
clone_size: once; v_call: TRBV6-5; d_call: TRBD1; j_call: TRBJ2-7; cdr3_aa: CASSLRQGGYEQYF; cdr3_nt: TGTGCCAGCAGTCTACGACAGGGTGGGTACGAGCAGTACTTC
clone_size: .; v_call: TRBV12-5; d_call: .; j_call: TRBJ2-7; cdr3_aa: CASAPRGSTSYEQYF; cdr3_nt: TGTGCTAGTGCCCCCCGGGGGAGTACCTCCTACGAGCAGTACTTC
clone_size: .; v_call: TRBV5-1; d_call: TRBD1; j_call: TRBJ2-1; cdr3_aa: CASSVGDRGRPRTYNEQFF; cdr3_nt: TGCGCCAGCAGCGTCGGGGACAGGGGGCGCCCACGGACCTACAATGAGCAGTTCTTC
clone_size: .; v_call: TRBV25-1; d_call: TRBD2; j_call: TRBJ2-3; cdr3_aa: CASSELAGVADTQYF; cdr3_nt: TGTGCCAGCAGTGAATTAGCGGGGGTCGCAGATACGCAGTATTTT
clone_size: .; v_call: TRBV5-5; d_call: .; j_call: TRBJ1-2; cdr3_aa: CASSLVEGEHYGYTF; cdr3_nt: TGTGCCAGCAGCTTGGTGGAAGGGGAACACTATGGCTACACCTTC
clone_size: .; v_call: TRBV10-3; d_call: .; j_call: TRBJ1-2; cdr3_aa: CAISPGRGALNYGYTF; cdr3_nt: TGTGCCATCAGCCCTGGACGGGGGGCTCTGAACTATGGCTACACCTTC